This note documents a single TCR beta chain sequence. The antigen is unknown. This record comes from a study of T cell responses to AZD1222 COVID-19 vaccine. Some clones are missing from TCRdb's copy, which holds only in-frame ones; the method was immunoSEQ multiplex PCR. The sample lists about 72,000 clones; 80% to 90% were seen once. Findings of the study overall: With dominance at 160-218 and 743-854, vaccine-associated CD4 TCRs spanned spike. The study reported that nearly half of spike-specific TCRs target unmutated variant regions.

The V and J ends lost 4 bases and 10 bases respectively, with 15 bases between them. Germline V lookup: CDR1 SGHTS, CDR2 YDEGEE. The CDR3 extends over 14 amino acids. The sample here was peripheral blood, taken 28 days after the second AZD1222 dose. The rearrangement links TRBV5-8 to TRBJ1-6, with D possibly matching TRBD1 (5 bases). This sequence was found in an adult who received the AZD1222 COVID-19 vaccine. The CDR3 DNA is TGTGCCAGCAGCAAGGAGGAGGGGCGATCACCCCTCCACTTT. Residues: CASSKEEGRSPLHF.